This TCR beta chain was identified during a study of CD8+CD57+ T cells in acquired aplastic anemia. Study-level information: Isolated CD4+ and CD8+ cells, once sorted, yielded DNA averaging around 3 ug.

An expansion of CD8+CD57+ cells by flow cytometry had been shown in patients chosen for sequencing. In its sample, this clonotype was seen many times. TCR beta VDJ and CDR3 profiling used genomic DNA as template. TCRdb re-called the reads through MiXCR, storing one row per CDR3 protein. The sample includes roughly 170,000 distinct CDR3 sequences, less than 50% of them seen just once. The germline CDR1 and CDR2 sequences are SNHLY and FYNNEI. This CDR3 is built from 15 residues. The V and J ends lost 7 bases and 3 bases respectively, with 16 bases between them. The genes are TRBV2 and TRBJ1-5; no reliable D call. This TCR derives from a human donor with aplastic anemia. The specimen was sorted CD4+, CD8+, or CD8+CD57+ T cells (not recorded which) from PBMCs. The CDR3 DNA reads as TGTGCCAGCACCCCGGACGGTGGGTACAATCAGCCCCAGCATTTT. It translates to CASTPDGGYNQPQHF.